Sequencing of this TCR beta chain was carried out in a study of control samples from healthy donors and cancer patients (TCRdb year 2020). V lost 3 bases and J lost 0 bases; the stretch between them is 15 bases long. The CDR3, from cysteine to phenylalanine, totals 17 residues. The DNA shown is the 51-base CDR3, in frame from base 1. The germline V gene yields SGHDN for CDR1 and FVKESK for CDR2. About this clone: Its cognate antigen has yet to be identified. No much larger clone is present one base from it, and per-base qualities are unavailable.

Libraries were built with the immunoSEQ multiplex PCR assay. The source is immuneACCESS, and TCRdb retained only in-frame sequences with V and J called. Part of the clones is not carried over; for the studies checked, unresolved V genes explain less than half of this, and the remainder is unexplained. This sample has over 75,000 clones in its table, and 91% of those were observed once. 15% to 18% of the sample goes to the ten largest clones. The specimen was blood. The source of this sequence is a man in his thirties or forties in good health. The chain uses TRBV14 and TRBJ1-3, and TRBD1 may be the D gene, going by 5 matching bases. The CDR3 amino acid sequence is: CASSQGGFTGSGNTIYF. The DNA is TGTGCCAGCAGCCAGGGGGGATTCACCGGCTCTGGAAACACCATATATTTT. Reference TRBV14 and TRBJ1-3 genes cover what lies past the CDR3, so the full variable domain is EAGVTQFPSHSVIEKGQTVTLRCDPISGHDNLYWYRRVMGKEIKFLLHFVKESKQDESGMPNNRFLAERTGGTYSTLKVQPAELEDSGVYFCASSQGGFTGSGNTIYFGEGSWLTVV.